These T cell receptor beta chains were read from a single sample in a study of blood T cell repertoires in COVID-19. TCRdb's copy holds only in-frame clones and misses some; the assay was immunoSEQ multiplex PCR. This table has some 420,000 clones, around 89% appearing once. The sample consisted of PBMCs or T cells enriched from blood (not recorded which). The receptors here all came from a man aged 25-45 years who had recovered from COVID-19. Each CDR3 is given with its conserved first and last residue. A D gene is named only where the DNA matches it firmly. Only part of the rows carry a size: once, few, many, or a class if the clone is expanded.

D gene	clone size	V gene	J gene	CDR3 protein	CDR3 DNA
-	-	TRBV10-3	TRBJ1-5	CAISEWQGGYSNQPQHF	TGTGCCATCAGTGAATGGCAGGGAGGTTATAGCAATCAGCCCCAGCATTTT
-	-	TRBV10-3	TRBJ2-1	CAISDPVYNEQFF	TGTGCCATCAGCGATCCGGTCTACAATGAGCAGTTCTTC
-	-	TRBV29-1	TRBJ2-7	CSVRDRTYEQYF	TGCAGCGTGCGGGACCGTACCTACGAGCAGTACTTC
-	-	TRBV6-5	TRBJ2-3	CASSLGQGWDTQYF	TGTGCCAGCAGTTTGGGGCAGGGGTGGGATACGCAGTATTTT
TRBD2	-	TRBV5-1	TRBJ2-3	CASSPGTSGSGDTQYF	TGCGCCAGCAGCCCCGGGACTAGCGGGAGTGGGGATACGCAGTATTTT
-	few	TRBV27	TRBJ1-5	CASSLSIGNQPQHF	TGTGCCAGCAGTTTAAGTATCGGGAATCAGCCCCAGCATTTT
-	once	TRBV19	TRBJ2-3	CASSPRGQTSTDTQYF	TGTGCCAGTAGCCCTCGCGGTCAGACTAGCACAGATACGCAGTATTTT
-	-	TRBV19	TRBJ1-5	CASSQTGGAGNQPQHF	TGTGCCAGTAGCCAAACCGGGGGGGCCGGCAATCAGCCCCAGCATTTT
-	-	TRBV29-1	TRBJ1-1	CSAQRGEAAFF	TGCAGCGCTCAGCGGGGGGAGGCGGCTTTCTTT
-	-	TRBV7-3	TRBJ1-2	CASSFFGYTF	TGTGCCAGCAGCTTCTTTGGCTACACCTTC
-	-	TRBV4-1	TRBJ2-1	CASSQAGIPGGSYNEQFF	TGCGCCAGCAGCCAAGCGGGGATCCCAGGGGGGAGCTACAATGAGCAGTTCTTC
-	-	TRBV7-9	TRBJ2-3	CASSSTESSTDTQYF	TGTGCCAGCAGTTCAACGGAGTCTAGCACAGATACGCAGTATTTT
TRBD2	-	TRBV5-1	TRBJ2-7	CASSLGGYGGGERQYF	TGCGCCAGCAGCCTGGGAGGTTATGGGGGAGGGGAACGGCAGTACTTC
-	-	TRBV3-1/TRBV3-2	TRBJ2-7	CASSQFSTGYVGEQYF	TGTGCCAGCAGCCAATTCTCGACAGGCTATGTAGGCGAGCAGTACTTC
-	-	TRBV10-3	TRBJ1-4	CAIKVGSLREKLFF	TGTGCCATCAAAGTTGGTAGTCTACGGGAAAAACTGTTTTTT
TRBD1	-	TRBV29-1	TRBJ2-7	CSVRPGQAYEQYF	TGCAGCGTTCGTCCGGGACAGGCCTACGAGCAGTACTTC
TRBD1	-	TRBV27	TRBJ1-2	CASRTGLMGYTF	TGTGCCAGCAGGACAGGGCTAATGGGCTACACCTTC